These T cell receptor beta chains were read from a single sample in a study of cytomegalovirus exposure and HLA in healthy donors. Clones were sequenced by immunoSEQ multiplex PCR, and TCRdb holds only the in-frame ones, with some missing. The repertoire holds 75,000 to 90,000 clones, with 85% to 95% as singletons. The sequenced material came from PBMCs. These receptors were collected from a woman younger than 30 in good health and CMV-seronegative. Both conserved end residues are part of each CDR3. The D gene is left open where the match is weak. Clone sizes are given selectively: once, few, many, or a class where the clone is expanded.

V gene,J gene,clone size,D gene,CDR3 DNA,CDR3 protein
TRBV11-2,TRBJ1-5,-,-,TGTGCCAGCAGCTTACGGGGTGGTCAGCCCCAGCATTTT,CASSLRGGQPQHF
TRBV1,TRBJ2-7,few,-,TGCACCGGCACCGGACTAGAAGTCTCCTACGAGCAGTACTTC,CTGTGLEVSYEQYF
TRBV29-1,TRBJ1-2,-,-,TGCAGCGTTGAAAGAGGGATCGGAGCTAACTATGGCTACACCTTC,CSVERGIGANYGYTF
TRBV7-6,TRBJ2-7,once,TRBD1,TGTGCCAGCAGCTTAGGGACAGGGGGATTCTACGAGCAGTACTTC,CASSLGTGGFYEQYF
TRBV19,TRBJ1-1,-,-,TGTGCCAGTACCCCCGGAGGGAACACTGAAGCTTTCTTT,CASTPGGNTEAFF
TRBV6-5,TRBJ2-3,-,-,TGTGCCAGCAGGAACCGCGGCGGGAGCACAGATACGCAGTATTTT,CASRNRGGSTDTQYF
TRBV18,TRBJ1-5,-,-,TGTGCCAGCTCACCACCGTCAAATAGCAATCAGCCCCAGCATTTT,CASSPPSNSNQPQHF
TRBV4-1,TRBJ2-5,-,TRBD1,TGCGCCAGCAGCCAACCGGGACAGGGATACGAGACCCAGTACTTC,CASSQPGQGYETQYF
TRBV7-2,TRBJ2-7,-,-,TGTGCCAGCAGTCGGGACAATTCCTACGAGCAGTACTTC,CASSRDNSYEQYF
TRBV28,TRBJ2-1,-,TRBD1,TGTGCCAGCAGTTTAGGGGGACAGGGGGGATATGAGCAGTTCTTC,CASSLGGQGGYEQFF
TRBV29-1,TRBJ1-2,-,-,TGCAGCGTTGAGGACAGTACTCTCTATGGCTACACCTTC,CSVEDSTLYGYTF
TRBV19,TRBJ1-2,once,-,TGTGCCAGTAGTACTGGCGTCCAGGGGTGCACCTTC,CASSTGVQGCTF
TRBV10-3,TRBJ2-5,-,-,TGTGCCATCAGTAATAACCAAGAGACCCAGTACTTC,CAISNNQETQYF
TRBV11-3,TRBJ2-7,-,-,TGTGCCAGCAGCTTAAGTAGCGGCTACGAGCAGTACTTC,CASSLSSGYEQYF
TRBV7-2,TRBJ2-1,once,TRBD2,TGTGCCAGCAGCATTTCTAGCGGGAGGGCCCCAAATGAGCAGTTCTTC,CASSISSGRAPNEQFF
TRBV7-6,TRBJ2-7,-,TRBD1,TGTGCCAGCAGCCGGGACAGCTTACGTGAGCAGTACTTC,CASSRDSLREQYF
TRBV6-5,TRBJ1-5,-,-,TGTGCCAGCAGTTCCCATATCCCAGGGTCCCGGCAGCCCCAGCATTTT,CASSSHIPGSRQPQHF
TRBV19,TRBJ2-3,-,TRBD1,TGTGCCAGAAAACCCGACAGGGACACCTTCACAGATACGCAGTATTTT,CARKPDRDTFTDTQYF
TRBV7-2,TRBJ2-3,-,TRBD2,TGTGCCAGCAGCCCGGAGAGCGGGGTTTTCACAGATACGCAGTATTTT,CASSPESGVFTDTQYF
TRBV10-2,TRBJ2-2,-,TRBD2,TGCGCCAGCAGTGAATCTAGCGGGAGGACTTGGGGCGGGGAGCTGTTTTTT,CASSESSGRTWGGELFF
TRBV6-1,TRBJ1-2,-,TRBD1,TGTGCCAGCAGTGAAGCGAGGGGGACAGGCACCGATGGCTACACCTTC,CASSEARGTGTDGYTF
TRBV9,TRBJ2-5,-,TRBD2,TGTGCCAGCAGCGTACCAGCGGGGGGTGGGGAGACCCAGTACTTC,CASSVPAGGGETQYF
TRBV10-1,TRBJ2-7,few,-,TGCGCCAGCAGTGAGTCGGAGGGCCACGTGGACGAGCAGTACTTC,CASSESEGHVDEQYF
TRBV6-5,TRBJ1-1,-,-,TGTGCCAGCAGTTTCAACAGGAAAATGAACACTGAAGCTTTCTTT,CASSFNRKMNTEAFF
TRBV9,TRBJ2-1,-,TRBD2,TGTGCCAGCAGCGCTACCGGGACTAGCTTCGATGAGCAGTTCTTC,CASSATGTSFDEQFF
TRBV5-4,TRBJ2-5,-,TRBD2,TGTGCCAGCAGCTTGGGCTCGGGACTAGCGACGGAGACCCAGTACTTC,CASSLGSGLATETQYF
TRBV19,TRBJ2-2,-,TRBD1,TGTGCCAGTAGGAGGGACAGGGACACCGGGGAGCTGTTTTTT,CASRRDRDTGELFF
TRBV28,TRBJ1-5,-,TRBD1,TGTGCCAGCAGGGCAGGACAGGATGGTCAGCCCCAGCATTTT,CASRAGQDGQPQHF
TRBV7-2,TRBJ1-3,once,TRBD1,TGTGCCAGCAGCTTAGTAGGGACAGGGAACTCTGGAAACACCATATATTTT,CASSLVGTGNSGNTIYF
TRBV11-2,TRBJ1-1,-,-,TGTGCCAGCAGCCCCCGAGGGCGCACTGAAGCTTTCTTT,CASSPRGRTEAFF
TRBV10-1,TRBJ2-1,-,-,TGCGCCCCCAAGTGGAGCTACAATGAGCAGTTCTTC,CAPKWSYNEQFF
TRBV19,TRBJ1-1,-,TRBD1,TGTGCCACTCAGAGAACAGGGGTCACTGAAGCTTTCTTT,CATQRTGVTEAFF
TRBV7-6,TRBJ2-5,once,-,TGTGCCAGCAGTCCACGGGACGGAGGGATCGTCGAGACCCAGTACTTC,CASSPRDGGIVETQYF
TRBV7-2,TRBJ2-3,few,-,TGTGCCAGCAGCTTACCTCCCACAGATACGCAGTATTTT,CASSLPPTDTQYF
TRBV6-5,TRBJ1-2,-,-,TGTGCCAGCAGCCTTTGGAGGTACTATGGCTACACCTTC,CASSLWRYYGYTF
TRBV7-9,TRBJ2-5,-,-,TGTGCCAGCACCCGGCAGGGCGGAGCAACGGGAGAGACCCAGTACTTC,CASTRQGGATGETQYF
TRBV7-9,TRBJ2-1,-,-,TGTGCCAGCAGCTTTAGACCCACAGCTAATGAGCAGTTCTTC,CASSFRPTANEQFF
TRBV19,TRBJ2-1,-,TRBD2,TGTGCCAGTACCCCTGGACTAGCGGGATTTAGTGAGCAGTTCTTC,CASTPGLAGFSEQFF
TRBV2,TRBJ2-5,-,TRBD2,TGTGCCAGCTTAGCGGGAGGGTCAGAGACCCAGTACTTC,CASLAGGSETQYF
TRBV7-2,TRBJ2-5,-,-,TGTGCCAGCACCCCTCCGGGACTGCCTAGGGAGACCCAGTACTTC,CASTPPGLPRETQYF
TRBV5-6,TRBJ2-7,-,TRBD2,TGTGCCAGCAGCTTGACTAGCGGCTCCTACGAGCAGTACTTC,CASSLTSGSYEQYF
TRBV30,TRBJ2-2,-,TRBD2,TGTGCCTGGAGTGCATACCCGACTAGCGGGAGCACCGGGGAGCTGTTTTTT,CAWSAYPTSGSTGELFF
TRBV5-1,TRBJ2-7,once,TRBD2,TGCGCCAGCAGCTTGGAGGCGGTGGCGGGAGGTTCCTACGAGCAGTACTTC,CASSLEAVAGGSYEQYF
TRBV5-1,TRBJ2-4,once,TRBD2,TGCGCCAGCAGCTTGACTAGCGGGACCAGATTAAACATTCAGTACTTC,CASSLTSGTRLNIQYF
TRBV2,TRBJ1-2,-,TRBD1,TGTGCCAGCAGTGAGGACAGGAACTATGGCTACACCTTC,CASSEDRNYGYTF
TRBV18,TRBJ2-5,-,-,TGTGCCAGCTCACGAGAACGACAGTACCAAGAGACCCAGTACTTC,CASSRERQYQETQYF
TRBV29-1,TRBJ1-2,once,-,TGCAGCCTCGGGGGCTACACCTTC,CSLGGYTF
TRBV4-3,TRBJ1-1,-,-,TGCGCCAGCAGCCAAGATTTCCAGGCCAACACTGAAGCTTTCTTT,CASSQDFQANTEAFF
TRBV19,TRBJ2-5,-,-,TGTGCCAGTAGTAATCGGGGAACTCAAGAGACCCAGTACTTC,CASSNRGTQETQYF
TRBV19,TRBJ2-2,-,TRBD1,TGTGCCAGTAGTACCCACCACAGGGGTTGGGGCACCGGGGAGCTGTTTTTT,CASSTHHRGWGTGELFF
TRBV11-2,TRBJ2-7,-,TRBD1,TGTGCCAGCAGTAGGGGTCAGGGGGTGGATGAGCAGTACTTC,CASSRGQGVDEQYF